This record concerns one T cell receptor (beta chain) sequence. This sample is part of a study of blood T cell repertoires in COVID-19. Study summary: COVID-19 samples, acute and convalescent, were from the United States, Italy and Spain. PBMCs, B-cell-depleted T cells, or T cells were the source of the cDNA or gDNA that made up the material.

Deletions cut 4 bases from V and 4 bases from J, with 17 bases between. CDR3 size: 15 residues. In germline, CDR1 is LGHDT, CDR2 YNNKEL (reference sequence). Per the original methods: The assay estimated nucleated cells by amplifying reference gene primers. Here immunoSEQ multiplex PCR was the method, and the copy in TCRdb shows in-frame clones only, minus some. V, J and clone size were drawn from that table, and D and trimming were deduced from the DNA. The sample gives fewer than 250,000 clones, approximately 85% of which show up once; 5.1% is in the top ten. The source is a woman aged 70 to 79 with active or convalescent COVID-19. Specimen: peripheral blood. The chain recombines TRBV3-1 (or the pseudogene TRBV3-2) with TRBJ2-7; possibly TRBD1 for D (5 bases). CDR3 in DNA: TGTGCCAGCAGCCGAATCAGGGCCAACCCTTACGAGCAGTACTTC. Encoded protein: CASSRIRANPYEQYF.